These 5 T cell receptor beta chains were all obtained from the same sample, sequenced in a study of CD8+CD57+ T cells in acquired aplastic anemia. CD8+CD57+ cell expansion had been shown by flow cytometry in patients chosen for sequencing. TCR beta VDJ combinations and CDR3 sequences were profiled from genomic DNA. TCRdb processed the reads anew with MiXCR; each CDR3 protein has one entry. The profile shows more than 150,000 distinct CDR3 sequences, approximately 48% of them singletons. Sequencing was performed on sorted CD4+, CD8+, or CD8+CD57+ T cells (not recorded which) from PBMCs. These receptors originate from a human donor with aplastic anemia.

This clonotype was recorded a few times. CDR3 in DNA: TGTGCCACCAGCAGTACGACATCCGAAGGGGGCTCACCCCTCCACTTT. It specifies CATSSTTSEGGSPLHF. This rearrangement joins TRBV15 to TRBJ1-6; TRBD1 agrees at 7 bases. Germline trimming cut 3 bases from V and 10 bases from J; bases unmatched to any gene: 12. From germline, CDR1 is LNHNV and CDR2 YYDKDF (reference sequence). This CDR3 is 16 amino acids long.

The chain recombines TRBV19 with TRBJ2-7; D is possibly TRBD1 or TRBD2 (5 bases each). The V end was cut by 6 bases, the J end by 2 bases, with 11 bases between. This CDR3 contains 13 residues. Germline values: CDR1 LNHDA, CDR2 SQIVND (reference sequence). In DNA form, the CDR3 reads TGTGCCAGTAGCGGGACGGTACCCTACGAGCAGTACTTC. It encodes CASSGTVPYEQYF.

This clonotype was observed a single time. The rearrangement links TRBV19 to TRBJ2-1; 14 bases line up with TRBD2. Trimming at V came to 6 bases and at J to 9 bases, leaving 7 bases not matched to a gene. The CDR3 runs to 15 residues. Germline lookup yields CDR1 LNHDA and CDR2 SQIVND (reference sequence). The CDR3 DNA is TGTGCCAGTAGGCCGGGACTAGCGGGAGTTAGTGAGCAGTTCTTC. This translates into CASRPGLAGVSEQFF.

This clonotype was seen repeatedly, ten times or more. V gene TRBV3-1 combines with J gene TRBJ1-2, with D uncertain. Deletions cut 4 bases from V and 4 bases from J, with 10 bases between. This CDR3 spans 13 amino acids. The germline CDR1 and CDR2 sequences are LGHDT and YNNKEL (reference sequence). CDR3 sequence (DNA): TGTGCCAGCAGCCCCTCTCAAACCTATGGCTACACCTTC. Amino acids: CASSPSQTYGYTF.

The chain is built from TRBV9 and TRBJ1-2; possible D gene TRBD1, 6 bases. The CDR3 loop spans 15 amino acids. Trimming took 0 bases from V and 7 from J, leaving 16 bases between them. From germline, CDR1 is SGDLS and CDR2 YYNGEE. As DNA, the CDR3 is TGTGCCAGCAGCGTAGGGACGGGGGGCCGATGTGGCTACACCTTC. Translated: CASSVGTGGRCGYTF.